This T cell receptor beta chain came from a study of T cell therapy after organ transplantation. Study in general: T cells were expanded two to three weeks with 30 CMV class I/II epitopes. Responders numbered eight and nonresponders two among around 10 patients. Across 2 to 6 intravenous infusions, patients got a median of 1.92 x 10^8 CMV-specific T cells. Study findings and constraints: Post-therapy reconstitution appeared to include transferred and endogenous clonotypes.

Method: immunoSEQ multiplex PCR; TCRdb's copy keeps in-frame clones and lacks some. The table shows 45,000 to 60,000 clones, with over 90% occurring only once. CDR3 size: 17 residues. Germline values: CDR1 LNHNV, CDR2 YYDKDF (reference sequence). With 4 bases clipped from V and 7 bases from J, the junction kept 14 bases outside the gene matches. Concerning this clone: Its specificity is not known.

The rearrangement uses TRBV15 and TRBJ2-1, with 9 bases lining up with TRBD2. Specimen: CD8+ T cells from blood, collected before autologous CMV-specific T cell therapy. The sequence came from a human patient who had received a solid organ transplant and had CMV disease. The CDR3 DNA reads as TGTGCCACCAGCAAACCCGCTGGCGGGGGGGCCGGGAATGAGCAGTTCTTC. This sequence encodes CATSKPAGGGAGNEQFF.